This T cell receptor beta chain was captured in a study of cytotoxic CD8 clonotypes in ibrutinib-treated CLL. Study overall: Partial response occurred in about 25 patients and complete response in 2; at median approximately 68 months, about 14 remained remitted and some 12 progressed.

The study, taken as a whole, reports: Contraction or stability on treatment characterized the public clonotypes, which were uncommon.

Germline V gene lookup returns CDR1 SNHLY and CDR2 FYNNEI. The CDR3 has 15 amino acids. Trimming cost V 2 bases and J 2 bases, with 10 bases left between them. TCRdb's table, derived via immunoSEQ multiplex PCR, lists solely in-frame clones and lacks some. The table has some 28,000 clones, approximately 60% seen once. Notes on this clone: The antigen is not known.

The chain combines TRBV2 with TRBJ1-5, with D unclear. The TCR was taken from a human donor with chronic lymphocytic leukemia. Sequenced here: PBMCs, sampled before ibrutinib treatment. The CDR3 is CASSEWAAGNQPQHF. In nucleotides, the CDR3 is TGTGCCAGCAGTGAATGGGCAGCTGGCAATCAGCCCCAGCATTTT. The complete variable domain, with remaining parts taken from reference TRBV2 and TRBJ1-5, reads EPEVTQTPSHQVTQMGQEVILRCVPISNHLYFYWYRQILGQKVEFLVSFYNNEISEKSEIFDDQFSVERPDGSNFTLKIRSTKLEDSAMYFCASSEWAAGNQPQHFGDGTRLSIL.